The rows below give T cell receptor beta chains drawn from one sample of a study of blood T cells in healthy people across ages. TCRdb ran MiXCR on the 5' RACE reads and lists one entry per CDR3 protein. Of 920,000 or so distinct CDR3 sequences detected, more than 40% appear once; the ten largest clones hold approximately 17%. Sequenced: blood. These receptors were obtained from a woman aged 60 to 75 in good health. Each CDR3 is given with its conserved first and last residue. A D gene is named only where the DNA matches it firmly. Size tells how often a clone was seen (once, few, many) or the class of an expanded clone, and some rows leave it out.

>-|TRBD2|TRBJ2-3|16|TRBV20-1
CSAREVGGPGTDTQYF
TGCAGTGCTAGAGAGGTGGGAGGGCCTGGCACAGATACGCAGTATTTT
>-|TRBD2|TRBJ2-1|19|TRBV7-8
CASSGTSGGSFLIYNEQFF
TGTGCCAGCAGTGGGACTAGCGGGGGGTCCTTCCTAATCTACAATGAGCAGTTCTTC
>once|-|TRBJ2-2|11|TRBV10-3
CAISEAGELFF
TGTGCCATCAGTGAGGCCGGGGAGCTGTTTTTT
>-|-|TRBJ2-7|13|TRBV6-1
CASSRGISYEQYF
TGTGCCAGCAGTCGGGGCATCTCCTACGAGCAGTACTTC
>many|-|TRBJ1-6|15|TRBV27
CASSLGGAYNSPLHF
TGTGCCAGCAGTTTAGGGGGGGCCTATAATTCACCCCTCCACTTT
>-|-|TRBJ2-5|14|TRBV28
CASSAHRVQETQYF
TGTGCCAGCAGTGCTCATCGAGTCCAAGAGACCCAGTACTTC
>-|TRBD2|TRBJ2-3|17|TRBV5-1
CASSLGIAGVGTDTQYF
TGCGCCAGCAGCTTGGGGATAGCGGGAGTTGGTACAGATACGCAGTATTTT
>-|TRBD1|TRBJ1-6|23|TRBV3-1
CASSQNPVGQGFFLSSYNSPLHF
TGTGCCAGCAGCCAGAATCCCGTTGGACAGGGCTTCTTTTTAAGCTCCTATAATTCACCCCTCCACTTT
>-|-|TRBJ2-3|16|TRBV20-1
CSARVLAAGLTDTQYF
TGCAGTGCTAGAGTGTTAGCTGCAGGGCTGACAGATACGCAGTATTTT
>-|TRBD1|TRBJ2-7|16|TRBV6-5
CASSYFLTGNSYEQYF
TGTGCCAGCAGTTACTTTTTGACAGGGAACTCCTACGAGCAGTACTTC
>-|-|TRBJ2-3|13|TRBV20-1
CSARGSPQDTQYF
TGCAGTGCTAGAGGATCCCCGCAAGATACGCAGTATTTT
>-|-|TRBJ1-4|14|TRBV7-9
CASSLAGDGEKLFF
TGTGCCAGCAGCTTAGCAGGGGATGGTGAAAAACTGTTTTTT
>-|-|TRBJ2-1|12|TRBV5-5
CASSRSDNEQFF
TGTGCCAGCAGCCGCAGCGACAATGAGCAGTTCTTC
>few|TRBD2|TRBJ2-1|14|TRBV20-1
CSARLAGIENEQFF
TGCAGTGCTAGACTAGCGGGAATTGAAAATGAGCAGTTCTTC
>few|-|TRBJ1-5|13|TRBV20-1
CSARDQGLQPQHF
TGCAGTGCTAGAGATCAAGGGCTTCAGCCCCAGCATTTT
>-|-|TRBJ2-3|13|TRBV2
CASRGGARDTQYF
TGTGCCAGCAGGGGAGGTGCTCGGGATACGCAGTATTTT
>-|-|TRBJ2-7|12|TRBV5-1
CATLAPRYEQYF
TGCGCCACCCTAGCCCCTCGATACGAGCAGTACTTC
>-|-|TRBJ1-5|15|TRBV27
CASSLFSGSNQPQHF
TGTGCCAGCAGTTTATTTTCAGGGTCCAATCAGCCCCAGCATTTT
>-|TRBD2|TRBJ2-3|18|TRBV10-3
CAISDPTGLAAHTDTQYF
TGTGCCATCAGTGACCCGACGGGACTAGCGGCTCACACAGATACGCAGTATTTT
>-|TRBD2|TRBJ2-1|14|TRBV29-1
CSGSLAVGGNEQFF
TGCAGCGGCTCGCTAGCGGTGGGGGGGAATGAGCAGTTCTTC
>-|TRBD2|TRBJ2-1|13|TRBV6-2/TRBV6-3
CASTASGAHWEFF
TGTGCCAGCACGGCTAGCGGGGCGCACTGGGAGTTCTTC
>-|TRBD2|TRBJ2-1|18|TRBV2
CASSEHSPLAGACNEQFF
TGTGCCAGCAGTGAACATTCCCCCCTAGCGGGAGCCTGCAATGAGCAGTTCTTC
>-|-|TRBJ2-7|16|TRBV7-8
CASSLARVGASYEQYF
TGTGCCAGCAGCTTAGCCCGGGTCGGAGCCTCCTACGAGCAGTACTTC
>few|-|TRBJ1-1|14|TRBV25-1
CASSVGTWNTEAFF
TGTGCCAGCAGTGTTGGGACATGGAACACTGAAGCTTTCTTT
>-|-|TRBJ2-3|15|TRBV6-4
CASSGGHSSTDTQYF
TGTGCCAGCAGTGGGGGACATTCTAGCACAGATACGCAGTATTTT
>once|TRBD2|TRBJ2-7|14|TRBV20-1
CSARTPSGSYEQYF
TGCAGTGCTAGAACCCCTAGCGGGAGCTACGAGCAGTACTTC
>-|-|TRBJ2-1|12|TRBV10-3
CATRLADNEQFF
TGTGCCACACGACTCGCTGACAATGAGCAGTTCTTC
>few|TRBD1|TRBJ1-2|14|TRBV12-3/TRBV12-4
CASSLRTGGRGYTF
TGTGCCAGCAGTTTACGGACAGGGGGCCGTGGCTACACCTTC
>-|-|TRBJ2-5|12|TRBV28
CASSAPSETQYF
TGTGCCAGCAGTGCCCCTTCAGAGACCCAGTACTTC
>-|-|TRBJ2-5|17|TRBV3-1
CASSQEVPGWGSETQYF
TGTGCCAGCAGCCAAGAGGTTCCGGGTTGGGGATCAGAGACCCAGTACTTC
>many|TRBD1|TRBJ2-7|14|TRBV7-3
CASSLTGSPYEQYF
TGCGCCAGCAGCTTGACAGGGAGCCCCTACGAGCAGTACTTC
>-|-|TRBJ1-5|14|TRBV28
CASSFIRGGQPQHF
TGTGCCAGCAGTTTCATCCGGGGTGGCCAGCCCCAGCATTTT
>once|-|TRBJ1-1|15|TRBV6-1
CASGTGENYPTEAFF
TGTGCCAGCGGCACAGGTGAAAACTACCCCACTGAAGCTTTCTTT
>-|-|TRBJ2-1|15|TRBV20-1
CSASPTVSSYNEQFF
TGCAGTGCTAGTCCCACTGTAAGCTCCTACAATGAGCAGTTCTTC
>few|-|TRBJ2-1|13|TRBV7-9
CASSFLSLGEQFF
TGTGCCAGCAGCTTTCTGAGTCTTGGTGAGCAGTTCTTC
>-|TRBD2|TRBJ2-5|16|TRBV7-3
CASSFSGRGVQETQYF
TGTGCCAGCAGCTTTAGCGGGAGGGGGGTTCAAGAGACCCAGTACTTC
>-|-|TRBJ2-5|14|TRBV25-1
CASSEPKLLEEQYF
TGTGCCAGCAGTGAACCCAAACTCCTTGAGGAGCAGTACTTC
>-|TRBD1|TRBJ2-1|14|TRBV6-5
CASSYDGTDNEQFF
TGTGCCAGCAGTTACGATGGGACAGACAATGAGCAGTTCTTC
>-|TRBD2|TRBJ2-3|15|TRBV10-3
CAIRGTSGITDTQYF
TGTGCCATCAGGGGGACTAGCGGTATCACAGATACGCAGTATTTT
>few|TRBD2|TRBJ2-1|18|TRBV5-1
CASSSGLAGGGPLNEQFF
TGCGCCAGCAGCTCGGGACTAGCGGGAGGAGGGCCCCTCAATGAGCAGTTCTTC
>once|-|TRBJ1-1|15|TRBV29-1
CSVVWQRSRNTEAFF
TGCAGCGTTGTGTGGCAGCGAAGTAGGAACACTGAAGCTTTCTTT
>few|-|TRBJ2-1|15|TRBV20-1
CSARGETVQWNEQFF
TGCAGTGCTAGAGGGGAGACAGTACAGTGGAATGAGCAGTTCTTC
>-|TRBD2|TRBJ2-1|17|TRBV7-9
CASSPSLGGRSYNEQFF
TGTGCCAGCAGCCCAAGCCTGGGCGGGAGGTCCTACAATGAGCAGTTCTTC
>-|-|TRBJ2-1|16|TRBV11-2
CASSLSWAGTYNGQFF
TGTGCCAGCAGCTTAAGTTGGGCGGGGACCTACAATGGGCAGTTCTTC
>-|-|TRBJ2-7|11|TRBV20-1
CSARIEYEQYF
TGCAGTGCTAGAATAGAGTACGAGCAGTACTTC
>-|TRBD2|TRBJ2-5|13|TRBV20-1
CSASTGGGEAQYF
TGCAGTGCTAGTACCGGGGGGGGAGAGGCCCAGTACTTC
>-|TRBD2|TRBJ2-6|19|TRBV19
CASSISGLAGISWANVLTF
TGTGCCAGTAGTATTTCGGGACTAGCGGGGATAAGCTGGGCCAACGTCCTGACTTTC
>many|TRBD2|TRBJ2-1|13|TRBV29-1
CSGGLAGANEQFF
TGCAGCGGGGGACTAGCGGGAGCTAATGAGCAGTTCTTC
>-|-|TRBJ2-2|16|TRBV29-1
CSVEEPSGLYTGELFF
TGCAGCGTTGAAGAACCGTCCGGGTTATACACCGGGGAGCTGTTTTTT
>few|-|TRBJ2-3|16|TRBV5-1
CASSQTGTVRTDTQYF
TGCGCCAGCAGCCAAACCGGGACCGTCAGGACAGATACGCAGTATTTT
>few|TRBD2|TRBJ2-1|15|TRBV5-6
CASYPGLAGGDEQFF
TGTGCCAGTTACCCGGGACTAGCGGGTGGGGATGAGCAGTTCTTC
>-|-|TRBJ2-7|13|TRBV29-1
CSVHGRSYFEQYF
TGCAGCGTTCACGGACGTAGTTACTTCGAGCAGTACTTC
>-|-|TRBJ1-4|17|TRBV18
CASSPSQLAATNEKLFF
TGTGCCAGCTCACCATCTCAGCTAGCCGCAACTAATGAAAAACTGTTTTTT